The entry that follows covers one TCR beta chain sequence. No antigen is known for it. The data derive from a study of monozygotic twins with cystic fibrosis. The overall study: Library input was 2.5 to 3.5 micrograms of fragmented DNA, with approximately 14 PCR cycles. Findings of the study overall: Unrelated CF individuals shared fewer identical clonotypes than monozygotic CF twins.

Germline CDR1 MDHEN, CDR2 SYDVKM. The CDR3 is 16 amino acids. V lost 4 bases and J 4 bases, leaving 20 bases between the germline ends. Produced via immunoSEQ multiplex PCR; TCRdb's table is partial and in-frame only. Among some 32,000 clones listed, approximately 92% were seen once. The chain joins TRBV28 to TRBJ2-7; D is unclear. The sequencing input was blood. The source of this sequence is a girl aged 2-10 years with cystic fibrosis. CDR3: CASSSTLTRSWYEQYF. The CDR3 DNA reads TGTGCCAGCAGTTCAACGTTGACGCGGTCTTGGTACGAGCAGTACTTC.